This T cell receptor (beta chain) was identified during a study of T cells in Graves' hyperthyroidism and ophthalmopathy. About this clonotype itself: The antigen is undetermined.

The investigators amplified TCR beta CDR3 regions from RNA transcripts. With the HTBI primer set, the TCR CDR3 went through a first round of RT-PCR. Each CDR3 protein gets one entry after TCRdb re-called the multiplex PCR reads with MiXCR. The table has just over 550,000 distinct CDR3 sequences, around 42% seen once. General observations from the study: In the analysis, a 13 V-J model separated ophthalmopathy from stable hyperthyroidism.

The CDR3 loop spans 9 amino acids. The germline CDR1 and CDR2 sequences are MGHDK and SYGVNS. Trimming removed 8 bases at V and 10 bases at J, with 3 bases between. This receptor was taken from a woman under 30 with Graves' hyperthyroidism. The V and J genes are TRBV25-1 and TRBJ1-6; unclear D gene. What was sequenced was peripheral blood or thyroid tissue (not recorded which). CDR3 DNA: TGTGCCAGCCGATCACCCCTCCACTTT. Protein sequence: CASRSPLHF.